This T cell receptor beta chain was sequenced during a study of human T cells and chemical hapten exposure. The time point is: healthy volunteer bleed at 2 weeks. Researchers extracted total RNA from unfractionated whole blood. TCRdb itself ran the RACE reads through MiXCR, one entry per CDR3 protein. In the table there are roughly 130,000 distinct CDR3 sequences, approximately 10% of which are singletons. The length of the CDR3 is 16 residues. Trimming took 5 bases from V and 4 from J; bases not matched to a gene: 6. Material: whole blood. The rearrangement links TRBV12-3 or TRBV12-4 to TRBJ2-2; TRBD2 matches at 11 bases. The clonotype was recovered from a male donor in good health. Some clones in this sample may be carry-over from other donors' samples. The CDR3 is CASSLLAGVPTGELFF. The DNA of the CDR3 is TGTGCCAGCAGTCTACTAGCGGGAGTACCCACCGGGGAGCTGTTTTTT.